The 17 T cell receptor beta chains below come from one sample, sequenced in a study of shared clonotypes between healthy human individuals. Only in-frame clones appear in the TCRdb table, and some are missing; sequencing was by immunoSEQ multiplex PCR. The sample lists under 2.5 million clones; around 92% were seen once. The specimen was naive CD4+ T cells from PBMCs. The subset was: CD45RA+ positively selected. The receptor source for this set is a man younger than 30 in good health. Some clones in this sample may be carry-over from other donors' samples.

This chain uses TRBV5-1 with TRBJ2-3; D possibly uses TRBD1 or TRBD2 (5 bases each). The CDR3 totals 16 residues. The V and J ends lost 3 bases and 1 base respectively, with 15 bases between them. Germline-derived CDR1 and CDR2 are SGHRS and YFSETQ. The CDR3: CASSSHRGEGTDTQYF. In nucleotides, the CDR3 is TGCGCCAGCAGCTCACATAGGGGAGAGGGCACAGATACGCAGTATTTT.

The V gene is TRBV5-4, the J gene TRBJ2-5; 8 bases match TRBD1. The V and J ends lost 4 bases and 5 bases, in that order; junction bases with no gene match: 7. CDR3 length: 14 residues. CDR1 is SGHNT, CDR2 YYREEE, per germline (reference sequence). The CDR3 reads CASSPGGAVETQYF. The CDR3 region has the DNA TGTGCCAGCAGCCCAGGGGGCGCGGTGGAGACCCAGTACTTC.

The chain is built from TRBV7-2 and TRBJ1-2; the D gene is possibly TRBD1 (6 bases). CDR1 SGHTA and CDR2 FQGNSA come from the germline V gene. The CDR3 runs to 15 residues. V was cut by 1 base and J by 2 bases, with 11 bases left in between. The CDR3 loop reads CASSLVYRVNYGYTF. CDR3 DNA: TGTGCCAGCAGCTTAGTTTACAGGGTCAACTATGGCTACACCTTC.

The V and J genes are TRBV19 and TRBJ2-1; D is perhaps TRBD1 (6 bases). Germline V CDR1 and CDR2: LNHDA, SQIVND (reference sequence). This CDR3 region has 14 residues. V shed 6 bases and J shed 6 bases, with 15 bases lying between them. The CDR3 DNA reads TGTGCCAGTAGCCTCGGATACAGGGTCAATGAGCAGTTCTTC. Translation gives CASSLGYRVNEQFF. Drawing the rest from reference TRBV19 and TRBJ2-1, the complete variable domain is DGGITQSPKYLFRKEGQNVTLSCEQNLNHDAMYWYRQDPGQGLRLIYYSQIVNDFQKGDIAEGYSVSREKKESFPLTVTSAQKNPTAFYLCASSLGYRVNEQFFGPGTRLTVL.

CDR3 amino acids: CASSPRIAGVDEQYF. CDR3 nucleotides: TGTGCCAGCTCACCACGCATAGCGGGAGTTGACGAGCAGTACTTC. The chain is built from TRBV18 and TRBJ2-7, with 9 bases lining up with TRBD2. The CDR3 length is 15 residues. Germline-derived CDR1 and CDR2 are KGHSH and LQKENI. With V trimmed by 1 base and J by 5 bases, 6 bases remained unmatched. The full variable domain, rest sourced from reference TRBV18 and TRBJ2-7, is NAGVMQNPRHLVRRRGQEARLRCSPMKGHSHVYWYRQLPEEGLKFMVYLQKENIIDESGMPKERFSAEFPKEGPSILRIQQVVRGDSAAYFCASSPRIAGVDEQYFGPGTRLTVT.

On this clone: The same CDR3 arises from other DNA sequences in this sample as well. The chain links TRBV2 to TRBJ1-2; D remains ambiguous. V lost 5 bases and J 0 bases, leaving 7 bases between the germline ends. This CDR3 has 13 amino acids. The germline V gene encodes CDR1 SNHLY and CDR2 FYNNEI. The CDR3 DNA is TGTGCCAGCAGTCTGGATTCTAACTATGGCTACACCTTC. This codes for CASSLDSNYGYTF.

The V call is TRBV7-2, the J call TRBJ1-4, with 9 nucleotides matching TRBD1. Germline V gene lookup returns CDR1 SGHTA and CDR2 FQGNSA. V dropped 5 bases and J dropped 8; count of bases not matched to a gene: 9. The CDR3 length is 15 residues. The CDR3 DNA reads TGTGCCAGCAGCGTTTACAGGGGGCAGGGGGAAAAACTGTTTTTT. Translation gives CASSVYRGQGEKLFF. The variable domain in full, with the rest retrieved from reference TRBV7-2 and TRBJ1-4, is GAGVSQSPSNKVTEKGKDVELRCDPISGHTALYWYRQSLGQGLEFLIYFQGNSAPDKSGLPSDRFSAERTGGSVSTLTIQRTQQEDSAVYLCASSVYRGQGEKLFFGSGTQLSVL.

V usage is TRBV14 and J usage is TRBJ2-1, with D tentatively TRBD2 (6 bases). This CDR3 has 15 residues. Trimming removed 0 bases at V and 6 bases at J, with 12 bases between. Germline V gives CDR1 SGHDN, CDR2 FVKESK. CDR3 DNA sequence: TGTGCCAGCAGCCAAGACGGGGGATATCGCAATGAGCAGTTCTTC. As protein: CASSQDGGYRNEQFF.

V usage is TRBV11-2 and J usage is TRBJ1-4; D gene unclear. The CDR3 is 13 residues long. CDR1 and CDR2 from the germline V gene are SGHAT and FQNNGV. The germline V and J ends were trimmed by 1 base and 13 bases, with 13 bases remaining between them. The CDR3 DNA reads TGTGCCAGCAGCTTAGTCCTCGTGGGTTCACTGTTTTTT. Its protein is CASSLVLVGSLFF. The entire variable domain, with the rest obtained from reference TRBV11-2 and TRBJ1-4, is as follows: EAGVAQSPRYKIIEKRQSVAFWCNPISGHATLYWYQQILGQGPKLLIQFQNNGVVDDSQLPKDRFSAERLKGVDSTLKIQPAKLEDSAVYLCASSLVLVGSLFFGSGTQLSVL.

This chain uses TRBV30 with TRBJ2-3; D is undetermined. CDR1 and CDR2 (germline): GTSNPN, SVGIG (reference sequence). The CDR3 consists of 15 residues. Trimming cost V 4 bases and J 2 bases, with 16 bases left between them. In DNA form, the CDR3 reads TGTGCCTGGATTCGGGCAGGAGCTTACACAGATACGCAGTATTTT. Translated: CAWIRAGAYTDTQYF.

This chain joins TRBV30 and TRBJ1-2, with 7 bases lining up with TRBD1. J gave up 2 bases and V 1 base, and 1 base lay outside the gene matches. In germline, CDR1 is GTSNPN, CDR2 SVGIG (reference sequence). The CDR3 runs 13 residues. Written as DNA, the CDR3 is TGTGCCTGGAGTGGACAGGGCAACTATGGCTACACCTTC. This gives the protein CAWSGQGNYGYTF.

The V gene is TRBV25-1, the J gene TRBJ1-6; D gene unclear. Germline V gives CDR1 MGHDK, CDR2 SYGVNS. The CDR3 length is 14 residues. The V gene lost 4 bases and the J gene lost 7 bases, with 11 bases spanning the gap. The CDR3 protein is CASSVGRENSPLHF. The CDR3, as DNA: TGTGCCAGCAGTGTAGGCAGAGAAAATTCACCCCTCCACTTT.

J is TRBJ1-5 and V is TRBV4-3, with D unclear. CDR1 and CDR2 (germline): LGHNA, YSLEER. The CDR3 covers 14 residues. V lost 2 bases, J lost 5 bases, and 10 bases lay in between. The CDR3 is CASSQSLRDQPQHF. The CDR3 nucleotides read TGCGCCAGCAGCCAATCCCTAAGGGATCAGCCCCAGCATTTT.

The chain employs TRBV5-4 and TRBJ2-1; the D gene could be TRBD1 or TRBD2 (7 bases each). Germline CDR1 is SGHNT and CDR2 is YYREEE (reference sequence). The CDR3 sequence is 14 residues long. The V end was cut by 4 bases, the J end by 7 bases, with 15 bases between. CDR3 coding DNA: TGTGCCAGCAGCCCAGGGGGGGGGCGGAATGAGCAGTTCTTC. This sequence encodes CASSPGGGRNEQFF.

V is TRBV9 and J is TRBJ2-7, with 8 bases that match TRBD2. The CDR3 contains 13 residues. Germline CDR1 and CDR2: SGDLS and YYNGEE. V dropped 4 bases and J dropped 6; count of bases not matched to a gene: 6. CDR3 region: CASSPRLASEQYF. CDR3 nucleotides: TGTGCCAGCAGCCCACGACTAGCGAGCGAGCAGTACTTC. Using reference TRBV9 and TRBJ2-7 for the parts outside the CDR3, the full variable domain is DSGVTQTPKHLITATGQRVTLRCSPRSGDLSVYWYQQSLDQGLQFLIQYYNGEERAKGNILERFSAQQFPDLHSELNLSSLELGDSALYFCASSPRLASEQYFGPGTRLTVT.

V usage is TRBV7-3 and J usage is TRBJ2-3; 12 bases are a match to TRBD2. The CDR3 consists of 18 residues. Germline trimming cut 3 bases from V and 2 bases from J; bases unmatched to any gene: 9. Germline CDR1 is SGHTA and CDR2 is FQGTGA. CDR3 in amino acids: CASSLRRLAGDLTDTQYF. The DNA of the CDR3 is TGTGCCAGCAGCTTGCGGCGACTAGCGGGGGACCTCACAGATACGCAGTATTTT.

The chain couples TRBV18 to TRBJ2-7; a weak D match, TRBD2 (5 bases). The CDR3 sequence is 13 residues long. The V end lost 5 bases, the J end lost 4 bases, and 12 bases lay between the germline ends. The germline V gene has CDR1 KGHSH and CDR2 LQKENI. CDR3 DNA sequence: TGTGCCAGCTCAGCCGGAGAGGGATACGAGCAGTACTTC. Its translation is CASSAGEGYEQYF.